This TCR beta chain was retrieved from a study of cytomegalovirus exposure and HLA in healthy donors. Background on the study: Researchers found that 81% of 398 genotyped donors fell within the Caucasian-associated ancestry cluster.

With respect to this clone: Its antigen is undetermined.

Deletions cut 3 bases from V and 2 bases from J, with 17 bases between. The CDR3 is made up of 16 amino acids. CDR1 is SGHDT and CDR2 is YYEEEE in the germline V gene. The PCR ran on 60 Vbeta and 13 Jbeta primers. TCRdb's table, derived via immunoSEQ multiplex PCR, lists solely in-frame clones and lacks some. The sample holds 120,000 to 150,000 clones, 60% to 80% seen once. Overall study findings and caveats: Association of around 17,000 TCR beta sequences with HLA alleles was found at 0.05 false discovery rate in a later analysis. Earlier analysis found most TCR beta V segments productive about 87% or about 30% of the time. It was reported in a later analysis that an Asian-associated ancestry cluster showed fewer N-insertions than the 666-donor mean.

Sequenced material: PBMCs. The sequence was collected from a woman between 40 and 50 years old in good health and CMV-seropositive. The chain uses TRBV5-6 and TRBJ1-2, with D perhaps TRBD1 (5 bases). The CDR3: CASSSDYPTVNYGYTF. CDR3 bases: TGTGCCAGCAGCTCCGATTATCCGACAGTCAACTATGGCTACACCTTC.